Listed below are T cell receptor beta chains from one sample, sequenced in a study of technical replicates of blood from several donors. The data were produced by immunoSEQ multiplex PCR, yet TCRdb's version contains in-frame clones alone and is incomplete. The sample includes some 49,000 clones, about 90% of them seen just once. Material for sequencing was PBMCs. The receptors shown here come from a human donor in good health. Some clones in this sample may be carry-over from other donors' samples. Each CDR3 is given with its conserved first and last residue. D genes are given only for firm matches. Only some rows state a clone size, as once, few, many or a class for expanded clones.

J: TRBJ1-2
V: TRBV9
size: -
D: -
CDR3: CASSDPGIGSGGYTF
DNA: TGTGCCAGCAGCGACCCAGGCATTGGATCAGGTGGCTACACCTTC

J: TRBJ1-5
V: TRBV18
size: -
D: -
CDR3: CASDRTGNQPQHF
DNA: TGTGCCAGCGACCGGACAGGCAATCAGCCCCAGCATTTT

J: TRBJ2-7
V: TRBV27
size: -
D: -
CDR3: CASSSRGGFEQYF
DNA: TGTGCCAGCAGTTCGCGCGGGGGCTTTGAGCAGTACTTC

J: TRBJ2-1
V: TRBV30
size: once
D: -
CDR3: CAWSRRGRESYNEQFF
DNA: TGTGCCTGGAGTCGCCGGGGGCGGGAGAGCTACAATGAGCAGTTCTTC

J: TRBJ2-1
V: TRBV5-1
size: -
D: TRBD2
CDR3: CASREGGGASYNEQFF
DNA: TGCGCCAGCAGAGAAGGCGGGGGGGCCTCCTACAATGAGCAGTTCTTC

J: TRBJ1-2
V: TRBV7-2
size: -
D: -
CDR3: CASSFSRGAPYGYTF
DNA: TGTGCCAGCAGCTTTTCCCGGGGGGCTCCCTATGGCTACACCTTC

J: TRBJ2-1
V: TRBV7-6
size: once
D: -
CDR3: CASGEVPHEQFF
DNA: TGTGCCAGCGGTGAGGTTCCGCATGAGCAGTTCTTC

J: TRBJ2-2
V: TRBV4-3
size: -
D: TRBD2
CDR3: CASSQADGGTGELFF
DNA: TGCGCCAGCAGCCAAGCAGACGGGGGGACCGGGGAGCTGTTTTTT

J: TRBJ1-2
V: TRBV4-1
size: -
D: -
CDR3: CASSQPSGIQRGYTF
DNA: TGCGCCAGCAGCCAACCGTCCGGGATCCAGAGGGGCTACACCTTC

J: TRBJ2-7
V: TRBV7-2
size: -
D: -
CDR3: CASSPIQVGGREQYF
DNA: TGTGCCAGCAGCCCCATTCAAGTAGGGGGACGGGAGCAGTACTTC

J: TRBJ2-5
V: TRBV7-2
size: -
D: -
CDR3: CASSPQKVAVETQYF
DNA: TGTGCCAGCAGCCCTCAAAAGGTAGCAGTAGAGACCCAGTACTTC

J: TRBJ1-1
V: TRBV27
size: once
D: -
CDR3: CASSLRGPNTEAFF
DNA: TGTGCCAGCAGTCTGCGGGGGCCGAACACTGAAGCTTTCTTT